This T cell receptor beta chain was recorded in a study of T cells in Graves' hyperthyroidism and ophthalmopathy. The TCR beta CDR3 regions underwent amplification using RNA transcripts as the source. The HTBI primer set drove a first-round RT-PCR of the TCR CDR3. TCRdb redid the calling of the multiplex PCR reads with MiXCR, one entry per CDR3 protein. The top ten hold 25% to 30% of the sample, which has more than 150,000 distinct CDR3 sequences, over 15% seen once. Stable Graves' hyperthyroidism denoted no ophthalmopathy progression over 18 months. Study-wide findings and caveats: Stable hyperthyroidism was separated from ophthalmopathy by a model based on 13 V-J features. Most thyroid clonotypes with frequency above 0.001 were detected in blood.

Ten or more counts support this clonotype. What it recognizes is unknown. Trimming removed 3 bases at V and 7 bases at J, with 4 bases between. The CDR3 sequence is 12 residues long. Germline V gene data show CDR1 as MNHEY and CDR2 as SMNVEV (reference sequence). The receptor was isolated from a woman in her 50s with Graves' hyperthyroidism. The chain uses TRBV27 and TRBJ1-6; D is ambiguous. Sample: blood. The CDR3 spells CASSLNNSPLHF. CDR3 nucleotide sequence: TGTGCCAGCAGTTTGAACAATTCACCCCTCCACTTT.